This T cell receptor (beta chain) comes out of a study of blood T cell repertoires in COVID-19. The V segment lost 7 bases and the J segment 7 bases; nucleotides outside the gene matches: 11. CDR1 is MNHEY and CDR2 is SVGEGT in the germline V gene. This CDR3 spans 15 amino acids. Participant age was 18 to 89 years, and participants resided in roughly 24 US areas. In the original processing: How many nucleated cells were present was estimated from reference gene primer amplification. Generated by immunoSEQ multiplex PCR, the TCRdb table keeps only in-frame clones and is missing some. V, J and clone size are those of that table, while D and trimming were read from the DNA. The top ten clones hold around 3.5% of a sample with roughly 250,000 clones, roughly 80% of them seen once.

This sequence joins TRBV6-2 or TRBV6-3 and TRBJ2-5, with 11 bases fitting TRBD2. The origin of this receptor is a woman in her thirties or forties who had been exposed to COVID-19. The source material was PBMCs or T cells enriched from blood (not recorded which). The CDR3 loop reads CASTYGTSGGGTQYF. The CDR3 DNA reads as TGTGCCAGCACTTATGGAACTAGCGGGGGAGGGACCCAGTACTTC.